This TCR beta chain was captured by sequencing in a study of identical twins. The germline CDR1 and CDR2 sequences are LGHDT and YNNKEL (reference sequence). The V end was cut by 4 bases, the J end by 6 bases, with 18 bases between. The CDR3 has 15 amino acids. General study points: A lower insertion count was a feature of abundant cord blood beta clonotypes, with no such feature in memory repertoires.

This clonotype was detected only a few times. The target antigen is unknown. Template switching (which added a universal primer site) was used, and cDNA carried unique molecular identifiers. TCRdb passed the 5' RACE reads through MiXCR, listing each CDR3 protein once. The sample shows about 240,000 distinct CDR3 sequences, 6% to 8% of them seen only once. This same sample was also part of a study on yellow fever vaccine responses in identical twins. That work states: Reportedly, twins showed a vaccine T cell response that looked partly convergent and partly personalized.

The sequence was collected from a young woman in good health. Material for sequencing was CD8+ T cells sorted from blood. The chain combines TRBV3-1 with TRBJ1-2, with TRBD1 as a possible D gene (6 bases). CDR3 loop: CASSRKQGRKDGYTF. In nucleotides, the CDR3 is TGTGCCAGCAGCCGAAAACAGGGAAGAAAGGATGGCTACACCTTC.